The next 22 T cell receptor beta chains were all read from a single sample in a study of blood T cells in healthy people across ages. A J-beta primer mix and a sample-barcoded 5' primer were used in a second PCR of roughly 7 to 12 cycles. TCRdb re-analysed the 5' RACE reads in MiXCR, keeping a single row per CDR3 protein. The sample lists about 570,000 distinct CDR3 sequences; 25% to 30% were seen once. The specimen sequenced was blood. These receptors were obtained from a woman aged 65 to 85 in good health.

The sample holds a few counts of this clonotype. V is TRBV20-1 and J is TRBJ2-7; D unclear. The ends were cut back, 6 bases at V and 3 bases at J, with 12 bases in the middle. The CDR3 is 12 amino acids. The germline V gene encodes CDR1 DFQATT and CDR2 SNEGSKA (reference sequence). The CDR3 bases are TGCAGTGCCCTAGTAGGATTCTACGAGCAGTACTTC. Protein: CSALVGFYEQYF.

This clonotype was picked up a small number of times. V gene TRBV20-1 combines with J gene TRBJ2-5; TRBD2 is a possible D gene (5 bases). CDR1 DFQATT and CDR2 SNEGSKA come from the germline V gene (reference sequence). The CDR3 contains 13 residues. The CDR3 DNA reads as TGCGGACTGGGTACGGAAGCCCAAGAGACCCAGTACTTC. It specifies CGLGTEAQETQYF.

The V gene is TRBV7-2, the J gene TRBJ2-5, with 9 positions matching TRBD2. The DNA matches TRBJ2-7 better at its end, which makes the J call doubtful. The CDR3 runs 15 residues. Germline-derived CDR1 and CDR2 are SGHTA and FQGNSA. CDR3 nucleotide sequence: TGTGCCAGCAGCTTAGGGCGGGGGGGCCCCTACGAGCAGTACTTC. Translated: CASSLGRGGPYEQYF.

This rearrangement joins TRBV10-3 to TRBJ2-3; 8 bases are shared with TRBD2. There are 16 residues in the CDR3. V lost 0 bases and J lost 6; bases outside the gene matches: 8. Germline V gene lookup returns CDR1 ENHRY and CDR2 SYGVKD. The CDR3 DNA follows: TGTGCCATCAGTGAGTCGCCAGCGGGGGATTGGGATACGCAGTATTTT. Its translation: CAISESPAGDWDTQYF.

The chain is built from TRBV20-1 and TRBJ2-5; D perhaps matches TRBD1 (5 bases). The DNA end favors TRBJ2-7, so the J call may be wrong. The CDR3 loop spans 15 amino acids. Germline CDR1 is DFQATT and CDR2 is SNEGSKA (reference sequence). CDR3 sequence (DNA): TGCAGTGCTAGGGTACCTATAGACAGCTCCTACGAGCAGTACTTC. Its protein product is CSARVPIDSSYEQYF.

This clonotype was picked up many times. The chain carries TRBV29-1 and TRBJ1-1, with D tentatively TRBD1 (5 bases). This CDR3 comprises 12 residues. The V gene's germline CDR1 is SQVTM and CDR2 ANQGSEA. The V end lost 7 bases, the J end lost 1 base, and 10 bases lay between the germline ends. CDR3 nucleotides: TGCAGCGGCACTGGACAGAACACTGAAGCTTTCTTT. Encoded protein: CSGTGQNTEAFF.

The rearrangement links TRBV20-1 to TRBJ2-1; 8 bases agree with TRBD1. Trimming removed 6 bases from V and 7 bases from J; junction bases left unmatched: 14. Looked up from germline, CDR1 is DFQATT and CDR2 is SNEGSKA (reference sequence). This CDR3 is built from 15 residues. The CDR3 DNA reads TGCAGTGCCGTTGAGGGTGGACAGGGCCGGAATGAGCAGTTCTTC. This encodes CSAVEGGQGRNEQFF.

As DNA, the CDR3 is TGTGCCAGCAGTTTACTAGCGGGGGATACAATTGGCCAGTACTTC. It specifies CASSLLAGDTIGQYF. The V call is TRBV28, the J call TRBJ2-5; 10 positions match TRBD2. The length of the CDR3 is 15 residues. From germline, CDR1 is MDHEN and CDR2 SYDVKM. After removal of 2 bases from V and 10 bases from J, the junction contained 10 bases not matched to a gene.

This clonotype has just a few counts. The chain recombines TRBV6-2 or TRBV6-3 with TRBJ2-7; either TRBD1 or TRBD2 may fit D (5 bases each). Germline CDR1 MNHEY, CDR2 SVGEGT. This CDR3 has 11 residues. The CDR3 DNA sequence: TGTGCCAGCAGTACCCCGGGACCGCTGGAAGTC. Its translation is CASSTPGPLEV.

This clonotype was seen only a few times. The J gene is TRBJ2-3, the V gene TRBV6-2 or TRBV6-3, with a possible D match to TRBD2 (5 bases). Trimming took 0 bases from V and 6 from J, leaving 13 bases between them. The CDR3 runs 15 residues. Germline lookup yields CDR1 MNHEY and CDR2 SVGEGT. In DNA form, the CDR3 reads TGTGCCAGCAGTTACTCCCAGGAGGCGGTCGATACGCAGTATTTT. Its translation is CASSYSQEAVDTQYF.

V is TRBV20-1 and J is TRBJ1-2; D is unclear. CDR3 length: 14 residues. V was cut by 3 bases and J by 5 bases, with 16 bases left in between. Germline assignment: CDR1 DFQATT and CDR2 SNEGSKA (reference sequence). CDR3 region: CSASTAGLPYGYTF. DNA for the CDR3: TGCAGTGCTAGTACCGCCGGGCTCCCGTATGGCTACACCTTC.

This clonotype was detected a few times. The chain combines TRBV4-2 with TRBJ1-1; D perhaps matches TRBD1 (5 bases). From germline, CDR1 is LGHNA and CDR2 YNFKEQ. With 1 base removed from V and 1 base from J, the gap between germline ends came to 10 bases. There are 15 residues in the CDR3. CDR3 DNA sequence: TGTGCCAGCAGCCAAGGACTGGGGGGGAACACTGAAGCTTTCTTT. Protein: CASSQGLGGNTEAFF.

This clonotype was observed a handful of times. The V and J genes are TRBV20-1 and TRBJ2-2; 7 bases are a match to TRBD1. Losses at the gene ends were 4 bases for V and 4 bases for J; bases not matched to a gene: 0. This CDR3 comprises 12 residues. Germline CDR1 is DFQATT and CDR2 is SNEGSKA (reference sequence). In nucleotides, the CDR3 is TGCAGTGCTACAGGGGGCACCGGGGAGCTGTTTTTT. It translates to CSATGGTGELFF.

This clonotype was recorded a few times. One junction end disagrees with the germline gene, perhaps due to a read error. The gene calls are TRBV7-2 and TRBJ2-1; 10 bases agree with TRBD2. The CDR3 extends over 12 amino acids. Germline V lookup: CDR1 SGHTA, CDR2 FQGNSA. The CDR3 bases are TGTGCCAGCAGCGTAGGTAGCGGGGGGCCCTACTTC. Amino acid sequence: CASSVGSGGPYF.

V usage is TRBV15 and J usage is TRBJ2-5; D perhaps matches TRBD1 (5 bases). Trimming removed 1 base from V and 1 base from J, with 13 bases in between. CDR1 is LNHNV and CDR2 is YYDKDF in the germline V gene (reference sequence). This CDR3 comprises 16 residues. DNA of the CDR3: TGTGCCACCAGCAGAGGTCAAACAGGCGCCCAAGAGACCCAGTACTTC. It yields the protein CATSRGQTGAQETQYF.

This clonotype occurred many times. CDR3 protein: CASSHPGMETQYF. CDR3 bases: TGCGCCAGCAGCCACCCTGGCATGGAGACCCAGTACTTC. The gene calls are TRBV4-1 and TRBJ2-5, with no clear D. The V gene's germline CDR1 is MGHRA and CDR2 YSYEKL. V lost 3 bases and J lost 5, with 10 bases in between. CDR3 length: 13 amino acids.

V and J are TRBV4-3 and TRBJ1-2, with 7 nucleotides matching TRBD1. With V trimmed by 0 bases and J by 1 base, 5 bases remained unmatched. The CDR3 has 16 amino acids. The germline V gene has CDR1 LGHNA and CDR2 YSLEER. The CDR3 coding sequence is TGCGCCAGCAGCCAAGAAATGGCAGGGGGTAACTATGGCTACACCTTC. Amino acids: CASSQEMAGGNYGYTF.

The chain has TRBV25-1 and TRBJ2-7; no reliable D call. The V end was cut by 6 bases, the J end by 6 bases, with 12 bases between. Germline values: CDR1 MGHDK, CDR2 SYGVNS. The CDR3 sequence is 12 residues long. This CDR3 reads CASRGSHGEQYF. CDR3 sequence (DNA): TGTGCCAGCAGAGGATCCCACGGCGAGCAGTACTTC.

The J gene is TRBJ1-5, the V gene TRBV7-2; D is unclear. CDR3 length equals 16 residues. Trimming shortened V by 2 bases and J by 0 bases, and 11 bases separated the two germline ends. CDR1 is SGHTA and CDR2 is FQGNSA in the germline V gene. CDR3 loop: CASSLFSRASNQPQHF. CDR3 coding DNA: TGTGCCAGCAGCTTATTTAGTAGGGCTAGCAATCAGCCCCAGCATTTT.

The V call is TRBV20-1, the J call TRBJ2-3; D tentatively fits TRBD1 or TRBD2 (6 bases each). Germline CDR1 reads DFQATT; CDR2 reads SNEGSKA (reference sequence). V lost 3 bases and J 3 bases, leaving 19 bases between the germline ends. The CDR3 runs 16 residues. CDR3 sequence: CSASGSGGPRTDTQYF. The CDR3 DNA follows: TGCAGTGCTAGTGGGAGTGGGGGGCCGAGGACAGATACGCAGTATTTT.

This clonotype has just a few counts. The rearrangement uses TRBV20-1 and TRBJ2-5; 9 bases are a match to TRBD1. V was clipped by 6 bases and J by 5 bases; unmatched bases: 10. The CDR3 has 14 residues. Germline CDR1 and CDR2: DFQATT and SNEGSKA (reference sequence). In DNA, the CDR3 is TGCAGTGCGCAAAACAGGGGGCGCCAGGAGACCCAGTACTTC. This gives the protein CSAQNRGRQETQYF.

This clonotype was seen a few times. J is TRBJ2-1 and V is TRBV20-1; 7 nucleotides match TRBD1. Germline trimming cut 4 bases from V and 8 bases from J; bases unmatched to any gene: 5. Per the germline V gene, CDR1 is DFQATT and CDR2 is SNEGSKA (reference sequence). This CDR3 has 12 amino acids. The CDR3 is CSATRGLYEQFF. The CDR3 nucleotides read TGCAGTGCTACTAGGGGGCTCTATGAGCAGTTCTTC.